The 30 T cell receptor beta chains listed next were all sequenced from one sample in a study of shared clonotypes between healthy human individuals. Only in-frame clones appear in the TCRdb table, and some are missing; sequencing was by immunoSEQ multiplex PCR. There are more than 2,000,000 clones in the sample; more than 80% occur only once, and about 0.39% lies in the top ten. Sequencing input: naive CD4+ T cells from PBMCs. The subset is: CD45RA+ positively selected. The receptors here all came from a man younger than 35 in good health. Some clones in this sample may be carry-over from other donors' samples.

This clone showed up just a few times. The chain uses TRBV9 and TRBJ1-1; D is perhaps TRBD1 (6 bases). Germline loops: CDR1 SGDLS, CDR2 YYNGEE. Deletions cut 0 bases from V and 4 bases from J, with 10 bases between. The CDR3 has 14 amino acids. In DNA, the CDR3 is TGTGCCAGCAGCGTAGAGTGGGGGCTCACTGAAGCTTTCTTT. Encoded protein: CASSVEWGLTEAFF.

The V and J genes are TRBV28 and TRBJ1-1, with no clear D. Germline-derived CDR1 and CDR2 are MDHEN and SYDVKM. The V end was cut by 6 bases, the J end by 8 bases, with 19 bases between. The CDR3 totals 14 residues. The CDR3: CASSPHLGFTEAFF. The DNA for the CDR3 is TGTGCCAGCAGCCCCCACCTTGGGTTTACAGAAGCTTTCTTT.

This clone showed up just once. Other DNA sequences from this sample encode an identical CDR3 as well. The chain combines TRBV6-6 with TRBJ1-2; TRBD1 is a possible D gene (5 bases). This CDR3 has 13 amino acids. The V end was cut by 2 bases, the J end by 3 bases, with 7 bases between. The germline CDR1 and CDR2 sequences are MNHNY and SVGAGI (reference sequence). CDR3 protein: CASSYVGDYGYTF. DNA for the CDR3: TGTGCCAGCAGTTACGTAGGGGACTATGGCTACACCTTC.

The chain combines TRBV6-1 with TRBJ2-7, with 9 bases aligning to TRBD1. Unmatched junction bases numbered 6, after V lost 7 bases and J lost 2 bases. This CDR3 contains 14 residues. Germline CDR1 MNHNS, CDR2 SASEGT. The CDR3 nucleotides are TGTGCCAGCATGCCCGACAGGGGGACCTACGAGCAGTACTTC. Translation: CASMPDRGTYEQYF.

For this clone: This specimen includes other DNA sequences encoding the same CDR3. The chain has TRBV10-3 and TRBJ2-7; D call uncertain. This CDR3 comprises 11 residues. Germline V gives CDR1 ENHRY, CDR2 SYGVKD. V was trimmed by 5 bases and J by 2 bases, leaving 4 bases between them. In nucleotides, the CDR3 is TGTGCCATCAGTTCCACCTACGAGCAGTACTTC. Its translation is CAISSTYEQYF.

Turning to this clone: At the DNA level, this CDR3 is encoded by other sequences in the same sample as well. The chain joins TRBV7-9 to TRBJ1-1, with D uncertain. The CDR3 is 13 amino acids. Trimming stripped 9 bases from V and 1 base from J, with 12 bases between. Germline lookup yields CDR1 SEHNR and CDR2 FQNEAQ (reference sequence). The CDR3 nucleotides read TGTGCCAGTCGTCAAGGAGGGAACACTGAAGCTTTCTTT. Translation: CASRQGGNTEAFF.

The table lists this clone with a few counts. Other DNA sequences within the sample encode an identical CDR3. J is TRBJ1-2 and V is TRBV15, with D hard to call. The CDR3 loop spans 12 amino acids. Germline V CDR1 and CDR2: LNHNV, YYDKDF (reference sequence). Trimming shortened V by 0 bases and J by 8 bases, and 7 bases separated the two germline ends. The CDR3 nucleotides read TGTGCCACCAGCAGAGATCACGGGGGCTACACCTTC. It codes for CATSRDHGGYTF.

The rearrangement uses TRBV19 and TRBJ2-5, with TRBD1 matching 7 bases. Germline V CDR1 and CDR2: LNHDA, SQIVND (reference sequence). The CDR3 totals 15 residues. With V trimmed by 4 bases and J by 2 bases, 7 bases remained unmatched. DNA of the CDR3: TGTGCCAGTAGTACCCTACTGACAGGGCAAGAGACCCAGTACTTC. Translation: CASSTLLTGQETQYF.

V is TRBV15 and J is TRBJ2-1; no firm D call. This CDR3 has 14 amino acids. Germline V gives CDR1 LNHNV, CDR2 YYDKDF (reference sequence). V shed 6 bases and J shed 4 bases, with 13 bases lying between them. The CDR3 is CATRSDRRYNEQFF. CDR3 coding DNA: TGTGCCACCAGGAGCGATCGTCGGTACAATGAGCAGTTCTTC.

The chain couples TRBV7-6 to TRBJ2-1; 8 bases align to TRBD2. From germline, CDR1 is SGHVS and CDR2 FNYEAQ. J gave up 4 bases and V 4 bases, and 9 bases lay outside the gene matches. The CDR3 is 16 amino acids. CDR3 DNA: TGTGCCAGCAGCTCCGCTCGAGCGGGAGTATACAATGAGCAGTTCTTC. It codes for CASSSARAGVYNEQFF.

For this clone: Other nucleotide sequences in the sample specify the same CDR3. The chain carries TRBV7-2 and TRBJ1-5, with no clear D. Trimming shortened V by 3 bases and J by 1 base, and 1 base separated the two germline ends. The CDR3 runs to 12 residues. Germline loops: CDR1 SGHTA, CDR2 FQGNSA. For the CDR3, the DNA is TGTGCCAGCAGCTTCAGCAATCAGCCCCAGCATTTT. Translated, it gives CASSFSNQPQHF.

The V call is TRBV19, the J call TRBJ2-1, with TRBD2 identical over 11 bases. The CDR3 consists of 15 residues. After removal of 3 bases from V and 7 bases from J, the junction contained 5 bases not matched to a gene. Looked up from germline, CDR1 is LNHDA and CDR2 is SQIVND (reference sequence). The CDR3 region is CASSISGRGRNEQFF. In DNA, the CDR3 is TGTGCCAGTAGTATTAGCGGGAGGGGGCGAAATGAGCAGTTCTTC.

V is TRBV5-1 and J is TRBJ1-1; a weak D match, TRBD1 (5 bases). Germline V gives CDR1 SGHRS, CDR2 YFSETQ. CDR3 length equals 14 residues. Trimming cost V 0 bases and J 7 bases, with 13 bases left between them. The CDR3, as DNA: TGCGCCAGCAGCTTGGGTCTCCAGGGAGGTGAAGCTTTCTTT. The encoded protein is CASSLGLQGGEAFF.

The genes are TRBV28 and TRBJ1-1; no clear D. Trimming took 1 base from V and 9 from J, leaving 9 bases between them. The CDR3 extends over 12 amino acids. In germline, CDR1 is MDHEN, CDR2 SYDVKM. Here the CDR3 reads CASSLSRRQAFF. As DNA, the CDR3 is TGTGCCAGCAGTTTATCACGCAGGCAAGCTTTCTTT.

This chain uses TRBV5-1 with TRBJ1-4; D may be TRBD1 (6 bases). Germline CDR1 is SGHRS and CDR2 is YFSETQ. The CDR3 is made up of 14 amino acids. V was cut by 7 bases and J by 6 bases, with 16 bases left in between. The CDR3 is CASGEGGLYEKLFF. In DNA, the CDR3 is TGCGCCAGCGGCGAGGGGGGGCTCTATGAAAAACTGTTTTTT.

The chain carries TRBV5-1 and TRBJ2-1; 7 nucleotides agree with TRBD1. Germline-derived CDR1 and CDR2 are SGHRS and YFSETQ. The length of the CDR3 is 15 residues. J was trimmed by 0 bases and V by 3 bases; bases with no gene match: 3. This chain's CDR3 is CASSWGQTSYNEQFF. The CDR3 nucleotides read TGCGCCAGCAGCTGGGGACAGACCTCCTACAATGAGCAGTTCTTC.

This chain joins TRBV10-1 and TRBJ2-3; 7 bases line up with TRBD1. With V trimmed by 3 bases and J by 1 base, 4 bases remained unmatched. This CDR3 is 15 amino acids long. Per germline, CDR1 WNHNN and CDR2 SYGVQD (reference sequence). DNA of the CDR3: TGCGCCAGCAGTGACTCCGGACAGGGCACAGATACGCAGTATTTT. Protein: CASSDSGQGTDTQYF.

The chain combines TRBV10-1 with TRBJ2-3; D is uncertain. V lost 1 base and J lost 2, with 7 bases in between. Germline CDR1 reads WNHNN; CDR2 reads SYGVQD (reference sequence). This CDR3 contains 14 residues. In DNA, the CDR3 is TGCGCCAGCAGTGAGTTGGTATCCACAGATACGCAGTATTTT. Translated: CASSELVSTDTQYF.

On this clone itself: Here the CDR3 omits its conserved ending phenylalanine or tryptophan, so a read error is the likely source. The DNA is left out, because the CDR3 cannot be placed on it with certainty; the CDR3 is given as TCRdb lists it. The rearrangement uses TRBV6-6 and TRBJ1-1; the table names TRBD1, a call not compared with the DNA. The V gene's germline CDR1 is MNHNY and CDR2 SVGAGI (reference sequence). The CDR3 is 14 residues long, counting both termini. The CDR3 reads CASSYSRIEGALII.

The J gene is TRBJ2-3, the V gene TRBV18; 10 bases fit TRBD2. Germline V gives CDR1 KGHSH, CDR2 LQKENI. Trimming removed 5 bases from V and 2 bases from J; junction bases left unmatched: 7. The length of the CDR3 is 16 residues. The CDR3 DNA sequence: TGTGCCAGCTCAGGATGGACTAGCGGATTCACAGATACGCAGTATTTT. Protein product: CASSGWTSGFTDTQYF.

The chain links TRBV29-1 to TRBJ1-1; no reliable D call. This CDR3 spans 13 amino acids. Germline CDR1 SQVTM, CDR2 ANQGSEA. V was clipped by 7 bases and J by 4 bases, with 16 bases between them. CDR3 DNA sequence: TGCAGCGCCAACACCCAACTCGGCACTGAAGCTTTCTTT. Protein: CSANTQLGTEAFF.

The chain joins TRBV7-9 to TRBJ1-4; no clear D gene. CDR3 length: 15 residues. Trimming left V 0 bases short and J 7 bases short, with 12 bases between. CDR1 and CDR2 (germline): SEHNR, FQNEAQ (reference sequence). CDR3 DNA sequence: TGTGCCAGCAGCTTAGCGGGAGGGCTGGGTGAAAAACTGTTTTTT. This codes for CASSLAGGLGEKLFF.

In DNA, the CDR3 is TGTGCCAGCAGCTTACAGGGCCCGGCATACAATGAGCAGTTCTTC. Translation: CASSLQGPAYNEQFF. J is TRBJ2-1 and V is TRBV11-2, with a weak D call TRBD1 (5 bases). V lost 2 bases and J lost 4, with 12 bases in between. The CDR3 sequence is 15 residues long. In germline, CDR1 is SGHAT, CDR2 FQNNGV. Drawing the rest from reference TRBV11-2 and TRBJ2-1, the complete variable domain is EAGVAQSPRYKIIEKRQSVAFWCNPISGHATLYWYQQILGQGPKLLIQFQNNGVVDDSQLPKDRFSAERLKGVDSTLKIQPAKLEDSAVYLCASSLQGPAYNEQFFGPGTRLTVL.

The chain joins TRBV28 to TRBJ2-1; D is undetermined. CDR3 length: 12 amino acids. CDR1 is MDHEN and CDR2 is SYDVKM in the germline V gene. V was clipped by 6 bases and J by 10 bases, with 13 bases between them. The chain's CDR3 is CASRPSPLEQFF. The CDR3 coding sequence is TGTGCCAGCAGACCAAGTCCGTTGGAGCAGTTCTTC.

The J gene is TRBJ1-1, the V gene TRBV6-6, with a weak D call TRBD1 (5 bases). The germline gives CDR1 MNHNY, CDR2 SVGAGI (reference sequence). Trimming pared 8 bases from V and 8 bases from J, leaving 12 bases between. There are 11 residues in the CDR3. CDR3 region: CASLGTLEAFF. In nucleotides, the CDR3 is TGTGCCAGCCTTGGGACTCTCGAAGCTTTCTTT.

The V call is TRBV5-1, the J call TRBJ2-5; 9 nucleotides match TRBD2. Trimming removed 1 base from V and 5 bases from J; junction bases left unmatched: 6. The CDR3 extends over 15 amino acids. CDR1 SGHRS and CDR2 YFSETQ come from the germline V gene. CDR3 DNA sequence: TGCGCCAGCAGCTTGCGGAGCGGGAGGCTCGAGACCCAGTACTTC. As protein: CASSLRSGRLETQYF.

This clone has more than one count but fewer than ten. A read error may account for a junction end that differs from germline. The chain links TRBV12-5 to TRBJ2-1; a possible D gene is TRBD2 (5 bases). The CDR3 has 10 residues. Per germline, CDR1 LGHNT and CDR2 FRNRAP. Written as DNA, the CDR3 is TGTGCTAGTGGTCCACCCCCCGGGATCTTC. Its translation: CASGPPPGIF.

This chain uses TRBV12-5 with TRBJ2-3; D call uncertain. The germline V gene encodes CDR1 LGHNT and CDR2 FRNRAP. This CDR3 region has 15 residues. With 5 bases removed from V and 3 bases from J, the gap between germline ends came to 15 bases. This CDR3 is CASGPPGKGTDTQYF. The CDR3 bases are TGTGCTAGTGGTCCCCCCGGTAAGGGAACAGATACGCAGTATTTT.

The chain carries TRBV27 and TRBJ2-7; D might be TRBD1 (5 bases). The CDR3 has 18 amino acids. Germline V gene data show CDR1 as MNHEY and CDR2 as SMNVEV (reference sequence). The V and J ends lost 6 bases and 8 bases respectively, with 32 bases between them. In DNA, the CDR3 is TGTGCCAGCAGCACCGGACAATCAGCCAGGGCGAACCAACGACAGCAGTACTTC. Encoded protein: CASSTGQSARANQRQQYF.

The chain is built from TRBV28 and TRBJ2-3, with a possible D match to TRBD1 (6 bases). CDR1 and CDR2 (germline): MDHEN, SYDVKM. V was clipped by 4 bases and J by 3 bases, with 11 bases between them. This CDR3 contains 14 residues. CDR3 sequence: CASSSGQRTDTQYF. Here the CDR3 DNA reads TGTGCCAGCAGTTCTGGACAGCGGACAGATACGCAGTATTTT. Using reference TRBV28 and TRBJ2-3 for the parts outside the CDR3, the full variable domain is DVKVTQSSRYLVKRTGEKVFLECVQDMDHENMFWYRQDPGLGLRLIYFSYDVKMKEKGDIPEGYSVSREKKERFSLILESASTNQTSMYLCASSSGQRTDTQYFGPGTRLTVL.